Listed below are T cell receptor beta chains from one sample, sequenced in a study of T cells in Graves' hyperthyroidism and ophthalmopathy. A single record per CDR3 protein comes from TCRdb applying MiXCR to the multiplex PCR reads. This table has approximately 630,000 distinct CDR3 sequences, about a sixth appearing once. Source material: blood. The receptors come from a woman aged 25 to 39 with Graves' hyperthyroidism. CDR3s include the opening cysteine and the closing phenylalanine or tryptophan. The D gene is left open where the match is weak. A row's size may be missing; if present it is once, few, many or a size class.

V gene: TRBV28; clone size: many; D gene: .; J gene: TRBJ1-2; CDR3 protein: CASSPAGVNYGYTF; CDR3 DNA: TGTGCCAGCTCCCCCGCAGGGGTCAACTATGGCTACACCTTC
V gene: TRBV27; clone size: .; D gene: TRBD2; J gene: TRBJ2-1; CDR3 protein: CASSKLPSGAYNEQFF; CDR3 DNA: TGTGCCAGCAGCAAACTCCCCAGCGGGGCCTACAATGAGCAGTTCTTC
V gene: TRBV10-2; clone size: .; D gene: .; J gene: TRBJ1-2; CDR3 protein: CASSETGPYYGYTF; CDR3 DNA: TGCGCCAGCAGTGAAACCGGGCCTTACTATGGCTACACCTTC
V gene: TRBV12-3/TRBV12-4; clone size: few; D gene: TRBD2; J gene: TRBJ2-7; CDR3 protein: CASTFGRVHEQYF; CDR3 DNA: TGTGCCAGCACTTTTGGGAGGGTCCACGAGCAGTACTTC
V gene: TRBV12-3/TRBV12-4; clone size: many; D gene: .; J gene: TRBJ2-5; CDR3 protein: CASSPGIGGAQETQYF; CDR3 DNA: TGTGCCAGCAGCCCAGGCATAGGGGGGGCTCAAGAGACCCAGTACTTC
V gene: TRBV19; clone size: few; D gene: .; J gene: TRBJ1-1; CDR3 protein: CASAWDTEAFF; CDR3 DNA: TGTGCCAGTGCCTGGGACACTGAAGCTTTCTTT
V gene: TRBV6-1; clone size: many; D gene: .; J gene: TRBJ2-1; CDR3 protein: CASTGLEGEGGEQFF; CDR3 DNA: TGTGCCAGCACTGGACTCGAAGGGGAGGGGGGTGAGCAGTTCTTC
V gene: TRBV13; clone size: .; D gene: TRBD2; J gene: TRBJ2-1; CDR3 protein: CASSSPGLANNEQFF; CDR3 DNA: TGTGCCAGCAGCTCTCCGGGACTAGCGAACAATGAGCAGTTCTTC
V gene: TRBV5-6; clone size: few; D gene: .; J gene: TRBJ2-3; CDR3 protein: CASSLGSRGDTQYF; CDR3 DNA: TGTGCCAGCAGCTTGGGATCTCGCGGAGATACGCAGTATTTT
V gene: TRBV6-2/TRBV6-3; clone size: .; D gene: .; J gene: TRBJ2-1; CDR3 protein: CASSYSKRITGNNEQFF; CDR3 DNA: TGTGCCAGCAGTTACTCGAAAAGGATTACAGGGAACAATGAGCAGTTCTTC
V gene: TRBV12-3/TRBV12-4; clone size: many; D gene: .; J gene: TRBJ2-7; CDR3 protein: CASRRGHGYEQYF; CDR3 DNA: TGTGCCAGCAGGAGGGGACACGGCTACGAGCAGTACTTC
V gene: TRBV6-1; clone size: .; D gene: .; J gene: TRBJ2-7; CDR3 protein: CASSEDPGAYEQYF; CDR3 DNA: TGTGCCAGCAGTGAAGACCCAGGGGCCTACGAGCAGTACTTC
V gene: TRBV5-6; clone size: .; D gene: .; J gene: TRBJ1-1; CDR3 protein: CVSSLGGGTEAFF; CDR3 DNA: TGTGTCAGCAGCTTGGGGGGTGGCACTGAAGCTTTCTTT
V gene: TRBV5-1; clone size: many; D gene: TRBD2; J gene: TRBJ2-3; CDR3 protein: CASSLASAGGTTDTQYF; CDR3 DNA: TGCGCCAGCAGCTTGGCCAGCGCGGGAGGGACCACAGATACGCAGTATTTT
V gene: TRBV3-1; clone size: many; D gene: .; J gene: TRBJ1-3; CDR3 protein: CASSQRDSGNTIYF; CDR3 DNA: TGTGCCAGCAGCCAACGAGACTCTGGAAACACCATATATTTT
V gene: TRBV6-2/TRBV6-3; clone size: .; D gene: TRBD1; J gene: TRBJ1-2; CDR3 protein: CASSYGGEGGDGYTF; CDR3 DNA: TGTGCCAGCAGTTACGGAGGTGAAGGGGGCGATGGCTACACCTTC
V gene: TRBV5-5; clone size: .; D gene: TRBD2; J gene: TRBJ2-5; CDR3 protein: CASSPLAGEVETQYF; CDR3 DNA: TGTGCCAGCAGCCCCCTAGCGGGAGAAGTAGAGACCCAGTACTTC
V gene: TRBV7-2; clone size: many; D gene: TRBD2; J gene: TRBJ2-7; CDR3 protein: CASSLAGGPVEQYF; CDR3 DNA: TGTGCCAGCAGCCTAGCGGGAGGGCCAGTCGAGCAGTACTTC
V gene: TRBV6-1; clone size: many; D gene: TRBD1; J gene: TRBJ2-7; CDR3 protein: CASSEQGALEQYF; CDR3 DNA: TGTGCCAGCAGTGAACAGGGGGCGCTTGAGCAGTACTTC
V gene: TRBV28; clone size: few; D gene: TRBD1; J gene: TRBJ1-6; CDR3 protein: CASRDRNNSPLHF; CDR3 DNA: TGTGCCAGTAGGGACAGAAATAATTCACCCCTCCACTTT
V gene: TRBV4-1; clone size: few; D gene: TRBD2; J gene: TRBJ2-7; CDR3 protein: CASSQGAGLRLSEQYF; CDR3 DNA: TGCGCCAGCAGCCAAGGCGCGGGACTAAGACTATCCGAGCAGTACTTC
V gene: TRBV9; clone size: .; D gene: TRBD2; J gene: TRBJ2-7; CDR3 protein: CASSPRMGLAYDEQYF; CDR3 DNA: TGTGCCAGCAGCCCGAGGATGGGACTAGCGTATGACGAGCAGTACTTC
V gene: TRBV7-8; clone size: few; D gene: .; J gene: TRBJ2-3; CDR3 protein: CASSSKRVILTDTQYF; CDR3 DNA: TGTGCCAGCAGCTCAAAGCGGGTAATCCTCACAGATACGCAGTATTTT
V gene: TRBV7-6; clone size: many; D gene: TRBD1; J gene: TRBJ2-7; CDR3 protein: CASSLGQDYEQYF; CDR3 DNA: TGTGCCAGCAGTTTAGGACAGGACTACGAGCAGTACTTC
V gene: TRBV14; clone size: few; D gene: .; J gene: TRBJ2-1; CDR3 protein: CASSQDLRNSGEQFF; CDR3 DNA: TGTGCCAGCAGCCAAGATCTCCGTAATAGCGGAGAGCAGTTCTTC
V gene: TRBV28; clone size: many; D gene: TRBD1; J gene: TRBJ2-7; CDR3 protein: CASTEPDRGFNEQYF; CDR3 DNA: TGTGCCAGCACGGAACCTGACAGGGGATTCAACGAGCAGTACTTC
V gene: TRBV27; clone size: many; D gene: .; J gene: TRBJ2-7; CDR3 protein: CASSSRPLGDEQYF; CDR3 DNA: TGTGCCAGCAGTTCCAGGCCTCTGGGGGACGAGCAGTACTTC
V gene: TRBV5-1; clone size: many; D gene: .; J gene: TRBJ1-1; CDR3 protein: CASRTVGGYTEAFF; CDR3 DNA: TGCGCCAGCAGGACAGTTGGGGGCTACACTGAAGCTTTCTTT
V gene: TRBV19; clone size: .; D gene: TRBD2; J gene: TRBJ2-3; CDR3 protein: CASAGAYSDTQYF; CDR3 DNA: TGTGCCAGTGCGGGAGCTTACTCAGATACGCAGTATTTT
V gene: TRBV28; clone size: many; D gene: TRBD1; J gene: TRBJ1-2; CDR3 protein: CASNAPGDSERYGYTF; CDR3 DNA: TGTGCCAGCAACGCTCCCGGGGACAGCGAGCGCTATGGCTACACCTTC
V gene: TRBV10-3; clone size: .; D gene: .; J gene: TRBJ1-6; CDR3 protein: CAISGGFNSPLHF; CDR3 DNA: TGTGCCATCAGTGGGGGGTTTAATTCACCCCTCCACTTT
V gene: TRBV13; clone size: .; D gene: TRBD2; J gene: TRBJ2-1; CDR3 protein: CASSMASGPNNEQFF; CDR3 DNA: TGTGCCAGCAGCATGGCTAGCGGGCCCAACAATGAGCAGTTCTTC
V gene: TRBV27; clone size: few; D gene: .; J gene: TRBJ1-1; CDR3 protein: CASSSILEPEAFF; CDR3 DNA: TGTGCCAGCAGTTCCATCTTAGAACCTGAAGCTTTCTTT
V gene: TRBV28; clone size: many; D gene: .; J gene: TRBJ1-2; CDR3 protein: CASSIDRSYGYTF; CDR3 DNA: TGTGCCAGCAGTATAGACAGATCTTATGGCTACACCTTC
V gene: TRBV3-1; clone size: .; D gene: .; J gene: TRBJ1-4; CDR3 protein: CASRPRGTNEKLFF; CDR3 DNA: TGTGCCAGCAGGCCCAGGGGCACTAATGAAAAACTGTTTTTT
V gene: TRBV12-3/TRBV12-4; clone size: many; D gene: .; J gene: TRBJ2-4; CDR3 protein: CASSFGGVRNIQYF; CDR3 DNA: TGTGCCAGCAGTTTCGGGGGAGTTAGAAACATTCAGTACTTC
V gene: TRBV18; clone size: many; D gene: .; J gene: TRBJ1-1; CDR3 protein: CASSPPGRVNTEAFF; CDR3 DNA: TGTGCCAGCAGCCCCCCAGGGCGGGTAAACACTGAAGCTTTCTTT
V gene: TRBV13; clone size: many; D gene: .; J gene: TRBJ1-1; CDR3 protein: CASSLAAAPNTEAFF; CDR3 DNA: TGTGCCAGCAGCTTAGCAGCGGCACCGAACACTGAAGCTTTCTTT
V gene: TRBV5-1; clone size: many; D gene: .; J gene: TRBJ1-1; CDR3 protein: CASSSLTAEAFF; CDR3 DNA: TGCGCCAGCAGCTCCTTGACAGCTGAAGCTTTCTTT
V gene: TRBV2; clone size: .; D gene: .; J gene: TRBJ1-3; CDR3 protein: CASSDEQGNTIYF; CDR3 DNA: TGTGCCAGCAGTGATGAACAGGGAAACACCATATATTTT
V gene: TRBV7-6; clone size: .; D gene: TRBD2; J gene: TRBJ2-3; CDR3 protein: CASSPSGRLRTDTQYF; CDR3 DNA: TGTGCCAGCAGCCCAAGCGGGAGGCTCCGCACAGATACGCAGTATTTT
V gene: TRBV20-1; clone size: few; D gene: .; J gene: TRBJ2-5; CDR3 protein: CSARDGGNQETQYF; CDR3 DNA: TGCAGTGCTAGAGATGGGGGGAATCAGGAGACCCAGTACTTC
V gene: TRBV3-1; clone size: many; D gene: TRBD2; J gene: TRBJ2-3; CDR3 protein: CASSQYSGSSDTQYF; CDR3 DNA: TGTGCCAGCAGCCAGTATAGCGGGAGTTCAGATACGCAGTATTTT
V gene: TRBV2; clone size: many; D gene: .; J gene: TRBJ2-2; CDR3 protein: CASSLETARNTGELFF; CDR3 DNA: TGTGCCAGCAGTCTCGAGACAGCTAGGAACACCGGGGAGCTGTTTTTT
V gene: TRBV7-3; clone size: .; D gene: .; J gene: TRBJ2-3; CDR3 protein: CASSLLKRADTQYF; CDR3 DNA: TGTGCCAGCAGCCTACTTAAGAGGGCAGATACGCAGTATTTT
V gene: TRBV7-8; clone size: many; D gene: .; J gene: TRBJ2-3; CDR3 protein: CASSLAHRQGGTDTQYF; CDR3 DNA: TGTGCCAGCAGCTTAGCTCACCGTCAGGGGGGGACAGATACGCAGTATTTT
V gene: TRBV20-1; clone size: many; D gene: .; J gene: TRBJ2-3; CDR3 protein: CSAESEITDTQYF; CDR3 DNA: TGCAGTGCCGAGAGCGAGATCACAGATACGCAGTATTTT
V gene: TRBV7-2; clone size: many; D gene: .; J gene: TRBJ2-3; CDR3 protein: CASSLAGRNTQYF; CDR3 DNA: TGTGCCAGCAGCTTAGCGGGGCGAAATACGCAGTATTTT
V gene: TRBV24-1; clone size: few; D gene: TRBD1; J gene: TRBJ2-1; CDR3 protein: CATSDLEGAQFF; CDR3 DNA: TGTGCCACCAGTGATTTGGAGGGGGCACAGTTCTTC
V gene: TRBV9; clone size: .; D gene: .; J gene: TRBJ2-5; CDR3 protein: CASSVTAAETQYF; CDR3 DNA: TGTGCCAGCAGCGTAACGGCTGCGGAGACCCAGTACTTC